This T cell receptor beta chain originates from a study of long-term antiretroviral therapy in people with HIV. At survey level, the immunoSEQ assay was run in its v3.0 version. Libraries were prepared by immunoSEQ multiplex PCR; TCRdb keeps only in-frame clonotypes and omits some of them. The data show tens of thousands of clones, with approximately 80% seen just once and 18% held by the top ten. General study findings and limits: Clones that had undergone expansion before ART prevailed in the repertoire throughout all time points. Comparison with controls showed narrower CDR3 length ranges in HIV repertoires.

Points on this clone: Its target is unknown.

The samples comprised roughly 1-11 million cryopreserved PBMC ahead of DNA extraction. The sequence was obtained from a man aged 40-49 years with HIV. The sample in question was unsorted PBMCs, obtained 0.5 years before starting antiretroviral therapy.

In DNA, the CDR3 is TGTGCCATCATGAAAGGTGGGGGCAGAGAGACCCAGTACTTC. Translation gives CAIMKGGGRETQYF. The J gene is TRBJ2-5, the V gene TRBV10-3; maybe TRBD1 (6 bases). V was clipped by 7 bases and J by 4 bases, with 16 bases between them. This CDR3 region has 14 residues. Germline V lookup: CDR1 ENHRY, CDR2 SYGVKD.